Each of the 21 T cell receptor beta chains below was sequenced from the same sample in a study of shared clonotypes between healthy human individuals. Sequencing was performed with immunoSEQ multiplex PCR; in TCRdb, only in-frame clones are kept and a portion is missing. The sample lists some 480,000 clones, 79% occurring once. Sequenced: PBMCs. These receptors came from a woman aged 40 to 50 in good health. Some clones in this sample may be carry-over from other donors' samples.

The chain has TRBV9 and TRBJ1-1; D might be TRBD1 (5 bases). Deletions cut 3 bases from V and 4 bases from J, with 13 bases between. The CDR3 totals 14 residues. In germline, CDR1 is SGDLS, CDR2 YYNGEE. The CDR3 bases are TGTGCCAGCAGCGAGTGGGGGGTGGGCACTGAAGCTTTCTTT. It yields the protein CASSEWGVGTEAFF.

This chain joins TRBV27 and TRBJ2-1; 9 nucleotides line up with TRBD1. The CDR3 sequence is 13 residues long. J gave up 11 bases and V 4 bases, and 6 bases lay outside the gene matches. CDR1 MNHEY and CDR2 SMNVEV come from the germline V gene (reference sequence). DNA of the CDR3: TGTGCCAGCAGTTCTGTCGGGACAGGGCAGCAGTTCTTC. Translated, it gives CASSSVGTGQQFF.

This clone was seen more than once but under ten times. This chain uses TRBV5-8 with TRBJ1-2; D not resolved. V dropped 2 bases and J dropped 0 bases, with 8 bases sitting between them. This CDR3 is 14 amino acids long. Germline lookup yields CDR1 SGHTS and CDR2 YDEGEE. The CDR3 DNA reads as TGTGCCAGCAGCTTCCTTGGTGCTAACTATGGCTACACCTTC. This codes for CASSFLGANYGYTF.

There are a few counts of this clone. For the CDR3, the DNA is TGTGCCAGCAGGTCCCAGGGTGGAGCTTTCTTT. It codes for CASRSQGGAFF. V is TRBV27 and J is TRBJ1-1, with D possibly being TRBD1 (5 bases). Trimming stripped 6 bases from V and 10 bases from J, with 12 bases between. CDR3 length: 11 residues. Germline CDR1 and CDR2: MNHEY and SMNVEV (reference sequence).

J is TRBJ2-7 and V is TRBV5-8; a possible D gene is TRBD1 (5 bases). Germline CDR1 and CDR2: SGHTS and YDEGEE. Deletions cut 1 base from V and 3 bases from J, with 8 bases between. The CDR3 has 13 residues. The CDR3: CASSLQGGYEQYF. In DNA, the CDR3 is TGTGCCAGCAGCTTGCAGGGTGGCTACGAGCAGTACTTC.

The chain uses TRBV28 and TRBJ2-2; 8 nucleotides match TRBD2. CDR3 length: 16 amino acids. The V gene's germline CDR1 is MDHEN and CDR2 SYDVKM. With 1 base clipped from V and 4 bases from J, the junction kept 5 bases outside the gene matches. CDR3 sequence: CASSLSAGGGTGELFF. CDR3 sequence (DNA): TGTGCCAGCAGTTTATCTGCGGGAGGAGGCACCGGGGAGCTGTTTTTT.

Ten or more counts support this clone. The chain links TRBV7-9 to TRBJ2-7; tentative D call: TRBD1 (5 bases). The germline V and J ends were trimmed by 0 bases and 5 bases, with 11 bases remaining between them. Germline CDR1 and CDR2: SEHNR and FQNEAQ (reference sequence). The CDR3 runs to 14 residues. The CDR3 protein is CASSLADSVHEQYF. The CDR3 DNA follows: TGTGCCAGCAGCTTAGCCGACAGTGTCCACGAGCAGTACTTC.

Note on this clone: The sample holds other DNA sequences that translate to the same CDR3. The rearrangement joins TRBV4-1 to TRBJ2-7; 8 positions match TRBD2. This CDR3 comprises 15 residues. Germline lookup yields CDR1 MGHRA and CDR2 YSYEKL. After removal of 4 bases from V and 1 base from J, the junction contained 6 bases not matched to a gene. The CDR3 here is CASSRTSGSSYEQYF. CDR3 DNA sequence: TGCGCCAGCAGCCGCACTAGCGGTTCGTCCTACGAGCAGTACTTC.

The gene calls are TRBV12-5 and TRBJ1-1; a possible D gene is TRBD1 (5 bases). Germline-derived CDR1 and CDR2 are LGHNT and FRNRAP. The germline V and J ends were trimmed by 1 base and 6 bases, with 9 bases remaining between them. This CDR3 has 13 residues. DNA of the CDR3: TGTGCTAGTGGTTTGGGGGGCGCGTCTGAAGCTTTCTTT. It codes for CASGLGGASEAFF.

The gene calls are TRBV7-9 and TRBJ2-7; the match to TRBD2 covers 9 bases. CDR3 length: 15 amino acids. The J segment lost 0 bases and the V segment lost 5 bases, leaving 5 bases of the junction unmatched. CDR1 SEHNR and CDR2 FQNEAQ come from the germline V gene (reference sequence). The CDR3, as DNA: TGTGCCAGCAGCCGACTAGCGGATAACTCCTACGAGCAGTACTTC. Protein: CASSRLADNSYEQYF.

The rearrangement links TRBV7-9 to TRBJ2-3, with 10 bases fitting TRBD2. The germline CDR1 and CDR2 sequences are SEHNR and FQNEAQ (reference sequence). This CDR3 is 14 amino acids long. Unmatched junction bases numbered 7, after V lost 5 bases and J lost 8 bases. CDR3 in DNA: TGTGCCAGCAGCCCCGGACTAGCGGAGGCTACGCAGTATTTT. Translation gives CASSPGLAEATQYF.

This clone showed up just a few times. V and J are TRBV5-4 and TRBJ1-6, with D tentatively TRBD1 (6 bases). Between the trimmed V and J ends, which lost 4 bases and 7 bases, there was a span of 15 bases. This CDR3 is built from 15 residues. Germline CDR1 reads SGHNT; CDR2 reads YYREEE (reference sequence). The CDR3 DNA is TGTGCCAGCAGCCCAGGGGTCGGAGCGAATTCACCCCTCCACTTT. It yields the protein CASSPGVGANSPLHF.

This clone was seen a few times. The junction does not match germline at one end; this may be a read error. The chain recombines TRBV6-1 with TRBJ1-5; D is undetermined. CDR3 size: 9 residues. Germline V lookup: CDR1 MNHNS, CDR2 SASEGT. CDR3 in amino acids: CASSDPLDF. The CDR3 bases are TGTGCCAGCAGTGATCCATTGGATTTT.

This chain uses TRBV30 with TRBJ2-7; weak D call: TRBD2 (5 bases). V shed 7 bases and J shed 2 bases, with 9 bases lying between them. CDR1 GTSNPN and CDR2 SVGIG come from the germline V gene (reference sequence). The CDR3 covers 11 residues. The CDR3 reads CASKLAYEQYF. CDR3 DNA sequence: TGTGCCTCGAAACTAGCCTACGAGCAGTACTTC.

This clone appeared a few times. CDR3 loop: CASLRLTYEQYF. DNA of the CDR3: TGTGCCAGCTTACGTCTCACCTACGAGCAGTACTTC. The rearrangement links TRBV9 to TRBJ2-7; no definite D call. Germline CDR1 reads SGDLS; CDR2 reads YYNGEE. CDR3 size: 12 residues. The V and J ends lost 7 bases and 2 bases respectively, with 10 bases between them.

The rearrangement joins TRBV5-4 to TRBJ2-5; the D is unclear. The CDR3 is 15 amino acids. Trimming left V 3 bases short and J 4 bases short, with 16 bases between. CDR1 and CDR2 from the germline V gene are SGHNT and YYREEE (reference sequence). DNA of the CDR3: TGTGCCAGCAGCTCCCCGGTGGAGTTTAGAGAGACCCAGTACTTC. Its translation is CASSSPVEFRETQYF.

A word on this clone: This sequence is one base from a far larger clone and is likely a read error. This sample also contains other DNA sequences that code for the same CDR3. V usage is TRBV6-5 and J usage is TRBJ1-5; D is undetermined. Trimming took off 5 bases at V and 6 bases at J, with 17 bases between the two ends. Germline assignment: CDR1 MNHEY and CDR2 SVGAGI. CDR3 length: 15 residues. CDR3: CASSPQWGGSQPQHF. In DNA form, the CDR3 reads TGTGCCAGCAGTCCACAGTGGGGAGGGAGTCAGCCCCAGCATTTT.

The sample holds one count of this clone. V gene TRBV7-3 combines with J gene TRBJ2-1, with D unclear. This CDR3 region has 15 residues. V was shortened by 7 bases and J by 8 bases, with 21 bases between the two germline ends. Per germline, CDR1 SGHTA and CDR2 FQGTGA. CDR3 region: CASTLGRLGNHEQFF. The CDR3 nucleotides read TGTGCCAGCACCCTCGGGCGGCTGGGGAACCATGAGCAGTTCTTC.

The chain links TRBV7-7 to TRBJ2-2, with 8 bases aligning to TRBD2. After removal of 5 bases from V and 4 bases from J, the junction contained 6 bases not matched to a gene. CDR1 and CDR2 from the germline V gene are SSHAT and FNYEAQ (reference sequence). CDR3 length: 15 amino acids. The CDR3 nucleotides are TGTGCCAGCAGCGCCAGCGGGAGCGTCACCGGGGAGCTGTTTTTT. It encodes CASSASGSVTGELFF.

V and J are TRBV7-2 and TRBJ2-1; 12 bases line up with TRBD2. The CDR3 is made up of 15 amino acids. The germline gives CDR1 SGHTA, CDR2 FQGNSA. V lost 5 bases to trimming and J lost 7 bases; unmatched junction nucleotides: 6. CDR3 sequence: CASSLTSGSLNEQFF. The CDR3 bases are TGTGCCAGCAGCCTGACTAGCGGGAGTTTGAATGAGCAGTTCTTC.

This sequence joins TRBV30 and TRBJ1-6; 7 nucleotides agree with TRBD1. The CDR3 contains 14 residues. The germline gives CDR1 GTSNPN, CDR2 SVGIG (reference sequence). V lost 2 bases and J lost 5; bases outside the gene matches: 3. CDR3 coding DNA: TGTGCCTGGAGTCTAGGGACAGATAATTCACCCCTCCACTTT. Protein sequence: CAWSLGTDNSPLHF.